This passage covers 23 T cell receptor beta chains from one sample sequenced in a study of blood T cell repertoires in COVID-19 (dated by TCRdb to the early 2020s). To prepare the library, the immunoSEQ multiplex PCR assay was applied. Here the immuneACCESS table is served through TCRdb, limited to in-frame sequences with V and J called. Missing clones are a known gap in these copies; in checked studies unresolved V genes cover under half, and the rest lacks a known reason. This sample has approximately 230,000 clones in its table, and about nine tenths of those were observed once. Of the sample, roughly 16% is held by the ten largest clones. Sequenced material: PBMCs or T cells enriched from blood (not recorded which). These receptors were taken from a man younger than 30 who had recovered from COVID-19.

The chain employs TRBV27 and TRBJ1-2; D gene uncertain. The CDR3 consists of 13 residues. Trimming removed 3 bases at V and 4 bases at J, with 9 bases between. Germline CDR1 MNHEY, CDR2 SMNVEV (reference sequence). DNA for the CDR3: TGTGCCAGCAGTTTGAAGCCCTTCTATGGCTACACCTTC. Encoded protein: CASSLKPFYGYTF.

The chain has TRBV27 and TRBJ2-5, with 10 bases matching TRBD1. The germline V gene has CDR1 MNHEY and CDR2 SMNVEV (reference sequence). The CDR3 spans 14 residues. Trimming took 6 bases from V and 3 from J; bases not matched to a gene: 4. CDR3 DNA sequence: TGTGCCAGCAGCCCGACAGGGGGCAAAGAGACCCAGTACTTC. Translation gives CASSPTGGKETQYF.

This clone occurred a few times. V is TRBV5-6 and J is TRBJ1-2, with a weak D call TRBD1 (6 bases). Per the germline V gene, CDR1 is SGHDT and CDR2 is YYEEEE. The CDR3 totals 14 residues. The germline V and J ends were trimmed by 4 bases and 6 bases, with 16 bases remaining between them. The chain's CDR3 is CASSQYQGPNGYTF. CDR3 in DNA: TGTGCCAGCAGCCAATACCAGGGGCCTAATGGCTACACCTTC.

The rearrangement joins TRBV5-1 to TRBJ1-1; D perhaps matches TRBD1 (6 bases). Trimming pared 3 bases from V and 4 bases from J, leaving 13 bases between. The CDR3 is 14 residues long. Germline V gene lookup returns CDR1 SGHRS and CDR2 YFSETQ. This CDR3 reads CASSSLQGFTEAFF. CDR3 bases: TGCGCCAGCAGCTCCTTACAGGGATTCACTGAAGCTTTCTTT.

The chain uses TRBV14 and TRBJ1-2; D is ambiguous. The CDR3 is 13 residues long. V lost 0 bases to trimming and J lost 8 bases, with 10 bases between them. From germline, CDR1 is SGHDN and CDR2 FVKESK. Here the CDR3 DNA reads TGTGCCAGCAGCCAAGATGGCCTTCCGGGCTACACCTTC. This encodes CASSQDGLPGYTF.

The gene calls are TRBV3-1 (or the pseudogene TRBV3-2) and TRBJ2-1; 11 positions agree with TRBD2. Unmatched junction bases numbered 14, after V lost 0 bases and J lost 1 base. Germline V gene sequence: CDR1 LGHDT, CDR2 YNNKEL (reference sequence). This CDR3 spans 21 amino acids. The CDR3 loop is CASSQDRGASGGQSSYNEQFF. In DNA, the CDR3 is TGTGCCAGCAGCCAAGACCGCGGGGCTAGCGGGGGGCAGTCTTCCTACAATGAGCAGTTCTTC.

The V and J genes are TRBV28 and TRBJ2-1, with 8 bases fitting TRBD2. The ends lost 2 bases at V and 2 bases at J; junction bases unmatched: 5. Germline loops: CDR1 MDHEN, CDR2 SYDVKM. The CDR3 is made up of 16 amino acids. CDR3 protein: CASSLPPGLAYNEQFF. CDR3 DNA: TGTGCCAGCAGTTTACCCCCGGGACTAGCCTACAATGAGCAGTTCTTC.

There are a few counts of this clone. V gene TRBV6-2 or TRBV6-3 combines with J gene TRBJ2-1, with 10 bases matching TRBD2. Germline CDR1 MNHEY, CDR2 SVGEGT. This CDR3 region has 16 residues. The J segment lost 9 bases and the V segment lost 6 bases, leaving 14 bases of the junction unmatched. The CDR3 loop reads CASSRRERGGPGEQFF. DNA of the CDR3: TGTGCCAGCAGCCGCAGGGAGCGGGGGGGCCCCGGTGAGCAGTTCTTC.

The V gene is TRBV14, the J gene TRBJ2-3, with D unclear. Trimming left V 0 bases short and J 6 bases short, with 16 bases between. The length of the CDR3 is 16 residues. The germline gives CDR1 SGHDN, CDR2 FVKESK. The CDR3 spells CASSQDYYPSSDTQYF. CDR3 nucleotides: TGTGCCAGCAGCCAAGACTACTATCCTTCGTCCGATACGCAGTATTTT.

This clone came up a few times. The CDR3 sequence: CASSLEREQETQYF. In DNA form, the CDR3 reads TGTGCCAGCAGCTTGGAGCGGGAACAAGAGACCCAGTACTTC. The gene calls are TRBV5-4 and TRBJ2-5; 7 positions match TRBD2. With V trimmed by 0 bases and J by 2 bases, 1 base remained unmatched. The CDR3 contains 14 residues. Germline-derived CDR1 and CDR2 are SGHNT and YYREEE (reference sequence).

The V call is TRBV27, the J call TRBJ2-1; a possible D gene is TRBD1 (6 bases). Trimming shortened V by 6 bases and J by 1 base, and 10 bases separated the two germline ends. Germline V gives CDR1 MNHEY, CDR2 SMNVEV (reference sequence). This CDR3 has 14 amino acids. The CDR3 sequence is CASRTGPSYNEQFF. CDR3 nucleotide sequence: TGTGCCAGCAGAACAGGGCCGTCCTACAATGAGCAGTTCTTC.

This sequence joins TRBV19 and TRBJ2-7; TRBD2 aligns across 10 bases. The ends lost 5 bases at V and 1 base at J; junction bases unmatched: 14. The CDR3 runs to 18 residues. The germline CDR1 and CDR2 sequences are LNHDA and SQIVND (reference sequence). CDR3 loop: CASSENPYLAGVSYEQYF. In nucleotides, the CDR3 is TGTGCCAGTAGTGAAAATCCCTACCTAGCGGGAGTGTCCTACGAGCAGTACTTC.

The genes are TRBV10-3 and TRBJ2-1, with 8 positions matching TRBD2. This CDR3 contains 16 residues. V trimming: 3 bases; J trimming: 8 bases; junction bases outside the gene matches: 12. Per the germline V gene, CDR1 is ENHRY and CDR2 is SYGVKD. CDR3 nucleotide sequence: TGTGCCATCAGTGATACTAGCGGTTGGCGGAAGGATGAGCAGTTCTTC. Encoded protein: CAISDTSGWRKDEQFF.

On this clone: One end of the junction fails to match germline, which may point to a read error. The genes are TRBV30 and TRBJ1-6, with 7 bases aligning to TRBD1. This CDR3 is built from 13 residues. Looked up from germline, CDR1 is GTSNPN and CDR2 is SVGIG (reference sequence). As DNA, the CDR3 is TGTGCCGGGAGAGGGGGCCCGGGGGCACCCCTCCACTTT. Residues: CAGRGGPGAPLHF.

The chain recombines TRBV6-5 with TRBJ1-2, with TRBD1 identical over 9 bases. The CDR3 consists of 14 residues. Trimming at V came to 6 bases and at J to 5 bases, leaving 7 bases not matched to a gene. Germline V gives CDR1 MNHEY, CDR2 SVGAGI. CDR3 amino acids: CASRNRDRVYGYTF. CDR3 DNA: TGTGCCAGCAGGAACCGGGACAGGGTTTATGGCTACACCTTC.

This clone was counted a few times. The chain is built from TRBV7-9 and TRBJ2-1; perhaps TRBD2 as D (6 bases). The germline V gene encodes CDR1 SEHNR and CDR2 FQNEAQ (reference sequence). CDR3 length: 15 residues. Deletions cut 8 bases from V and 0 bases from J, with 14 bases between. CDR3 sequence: CASAASESSYNEQFF. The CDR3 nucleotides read TGTGCCAGCGCGGCTAGCGAGAGCTCCTACAATGAGCAGTTCTTC.

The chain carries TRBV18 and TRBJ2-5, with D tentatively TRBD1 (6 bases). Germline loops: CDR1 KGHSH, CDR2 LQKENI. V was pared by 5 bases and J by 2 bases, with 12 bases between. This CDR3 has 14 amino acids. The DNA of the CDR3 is TGTGCCAGCTCAACTGGGACACGTCAAGAGACCCAGTACTTC. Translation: CASSTGTRQETQYF.

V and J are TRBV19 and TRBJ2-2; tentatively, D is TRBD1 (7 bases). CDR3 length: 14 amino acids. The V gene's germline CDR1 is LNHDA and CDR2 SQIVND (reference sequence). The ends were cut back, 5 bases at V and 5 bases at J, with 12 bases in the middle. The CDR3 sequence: CASSSAGGTGELFF. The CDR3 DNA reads TGTGCCAGTAGTTCTGCAGGGGGGACCGGGGAGCTGTTTTTT.

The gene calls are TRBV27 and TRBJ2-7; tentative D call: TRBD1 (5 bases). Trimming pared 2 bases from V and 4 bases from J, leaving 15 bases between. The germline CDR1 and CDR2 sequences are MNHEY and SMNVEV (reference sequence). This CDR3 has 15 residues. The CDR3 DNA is TGTGCCAGCAGTTTAGGGGCCACAATGAGGTACGAGCAGTACTTC. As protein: CASSLGATMRYEQYF.

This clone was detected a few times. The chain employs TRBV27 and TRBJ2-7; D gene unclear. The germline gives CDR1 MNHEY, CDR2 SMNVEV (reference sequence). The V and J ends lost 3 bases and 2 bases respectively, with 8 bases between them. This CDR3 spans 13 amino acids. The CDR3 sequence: CASSFTATYEQYF. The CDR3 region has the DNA TGTGCCAGCAGTTTTACAGCTACCTACGAGCAGTACTTC.

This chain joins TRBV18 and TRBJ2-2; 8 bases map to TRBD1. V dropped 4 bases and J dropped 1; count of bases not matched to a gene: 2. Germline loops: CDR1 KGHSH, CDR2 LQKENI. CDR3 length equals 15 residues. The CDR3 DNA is TGTGCCAGCTCACGGACAGGGATGAACACCGGGGAGCTGTTTTTT. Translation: CASSRTGMNTGELFF.

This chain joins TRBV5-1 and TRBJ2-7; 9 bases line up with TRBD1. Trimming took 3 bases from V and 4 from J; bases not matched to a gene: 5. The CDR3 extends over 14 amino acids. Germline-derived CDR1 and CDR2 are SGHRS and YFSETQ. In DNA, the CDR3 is TGCGCCAGCAGCTATACAGGGGGCTCTTACGAGCAGTACTTC. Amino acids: CASSYTGGSYEQYF.

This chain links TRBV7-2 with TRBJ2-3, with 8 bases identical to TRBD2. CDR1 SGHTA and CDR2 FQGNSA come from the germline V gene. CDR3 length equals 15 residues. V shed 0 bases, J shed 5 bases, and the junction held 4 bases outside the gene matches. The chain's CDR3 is CASSLASGGGDTQYF. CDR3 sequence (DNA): TGTGCCAGCAGCTTAGCCAGCGGGGGAGGAGATACGCAGTATTTT.